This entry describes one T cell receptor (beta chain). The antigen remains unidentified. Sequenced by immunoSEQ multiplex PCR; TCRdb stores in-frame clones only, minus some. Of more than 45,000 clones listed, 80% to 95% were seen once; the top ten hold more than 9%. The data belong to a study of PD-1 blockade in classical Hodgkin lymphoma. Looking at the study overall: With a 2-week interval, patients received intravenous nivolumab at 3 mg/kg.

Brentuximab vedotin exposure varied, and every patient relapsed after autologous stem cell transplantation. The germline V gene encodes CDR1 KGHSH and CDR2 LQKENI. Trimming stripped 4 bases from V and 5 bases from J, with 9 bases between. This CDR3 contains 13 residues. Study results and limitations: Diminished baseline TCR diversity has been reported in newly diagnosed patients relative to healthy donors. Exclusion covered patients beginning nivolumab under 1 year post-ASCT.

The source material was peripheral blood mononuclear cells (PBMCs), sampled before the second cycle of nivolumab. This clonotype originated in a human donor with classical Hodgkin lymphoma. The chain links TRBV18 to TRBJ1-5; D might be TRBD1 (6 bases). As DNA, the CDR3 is TGTGCCAGCTCACGGGGGCGCGATCAGCCCCAGCATTTT. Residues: CASSRGRDQPQHF.